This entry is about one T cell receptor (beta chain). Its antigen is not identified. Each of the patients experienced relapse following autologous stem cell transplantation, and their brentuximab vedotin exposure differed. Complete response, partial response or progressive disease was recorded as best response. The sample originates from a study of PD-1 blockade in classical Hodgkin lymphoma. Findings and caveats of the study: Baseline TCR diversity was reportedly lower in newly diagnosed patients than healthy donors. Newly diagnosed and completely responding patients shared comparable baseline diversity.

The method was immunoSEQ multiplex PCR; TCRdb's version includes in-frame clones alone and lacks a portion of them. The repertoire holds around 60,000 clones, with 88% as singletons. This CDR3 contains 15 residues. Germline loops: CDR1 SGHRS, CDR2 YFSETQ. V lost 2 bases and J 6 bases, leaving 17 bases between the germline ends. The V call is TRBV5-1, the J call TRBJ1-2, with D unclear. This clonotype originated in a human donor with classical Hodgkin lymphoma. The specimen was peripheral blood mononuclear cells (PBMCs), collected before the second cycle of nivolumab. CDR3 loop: CASSLPVGPSHGYTF. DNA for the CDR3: TGCGCCAGCAGCTTACCCGTCGGGCCAAGCCATGGCTACACCTTC.